The rows below give T cell receptor beta chains drawn from one sample of a study of T cell changes during pregnancy in multiple sclerosis. Profiled with immunoSEQ multiplex PCR; TCRdb holds only in-frame clones, not every one. Here the sample spans about 20,000 clones, about 85% being singletons. The material sequenced was CD8+ T cells from peripheral blood mononuclear cells, taken in the third trimester of pregnancy. These receptors originate from a female donor in good health, enrolled as a control in a pregnancy study. Each CDR3 is given with its conserved first and last residue. D genes are given only for firm matches. Expanded clones get a size class; other rows say once, few or many, or leave the size out.

15	TRBD1	TRBV4-1	-	TRBJ1-2	TGCGCCAGCAGCCAAGTTCAACAGGGGAACTATGGCTACACCTTC	CASSQVQQGNYGYTF
20	-	TRBV18	-	TRBJ2-4	TGTGCCAGCTCACCCAGACCAAGTAAAACAGCGGGACAAGTCTCCGACATTCAGTACTTC	CASSPRPSKTAGQVSDIQYF
16	-	TRBV21-1	once	TRBJ2-1	TGTGCCAGCAGCAGATTGGGGGAGGATGACTACAATGAGCAGTTCTTC	CASSRLGEDDYNEQFF
15	-	TRBV15	-	TRBJ2-7	TGTGCCACCAGCAGAGTTAGAGCGGGACACTACGAGCAGTACTTC	CATSRVRAGHYEQYF
13	TRBD2	TRBV27	-	TRBJ2-7	TGTGCCAGCAGTTGGGCCAGCGGGAGCGAGCAGTACTTC	CASSWASGSEQYF
15	-	TRBV4-1	-	TRBJ2-5	TGCGCCAGCAGCCACGCTACAGGGAGTGGGGAGACCCAGTACTTC	CASSHATGSGETQYF
12	-	TRBV7-9	once	TRBJ1-5	TGTGCCAGCCGGGGGGGAAACCAGCCCCAGCATTTT	CASRGGNQPQHF
20	TRBD2	TRBV19	-	TRBJ2-3	TGTGCCAGTACTCCCGACGGGCAGGGGATTGAGCGGGGGGGGTCAGATACGCAGTATTTT	CASTPDGQGIERGGSDTQYF
16	TRBD1	TRBV16	-	TRBJ1-3	TGTGCCAGCAGCCAATTTGTTCGGGACAGGGGCGACACCATATATTTT	CASSQFVRDRGDTIYF
15	TRBD2	TRBV6-5	-	TRBJ2-7	TGTGCCAGCAGTTACACCCAGACTAGCGGCTACGAGCAGTACTTC	CASSYTQTSGYEQYF
14	-	TRBV9	-	TRBJ1-1	TGTGCCAGCAGCGTAGAAGGGGTAGGGACTGAAGCTTTCTTT	CASSVEGVGTEAFF
13	-	TRBV2	-	TRBJ2-7	TGTGCCAGCAGAATAGAGGTATGGGACGAGCAGTACTTC	CASRIEVWDEQYF
13	-	TRBV19	-	TRBJ2-4	TGTGCCAGTAGTATAGAGGCCCCGAACATTCAGTACTTC	CASSIEAPNIQYF
12	-	TRBV28	-	TRBJ2-2	TGTGCCAGCAGTTTATATAACGGGGAGCTGTTTTTT	CASSLYNGELFF
15	TRBD2	TRBV5-6	-	TRBJ2-1	TGTGCCAGCAGCAACCCACTAGCGGGATACAATGAGCAGTTCTTC	CASSNPLAGYNEQFF
16	TRBD1	TRBV5-8	-	TRBJ1-1	TGTGCCAGCAGCTTAAAGACAGGGAACCTAAACACTGAAGCTTTCTTT	CASSLKTGNLNTEAFF
13	TRBD1	TRBV29-1	-	TRBJ2-7	TGCAGCGTGGACAGGGGCGAGGGCTACGAGCAGTACTTC	CSVDRGEGYEQYF
13	-	TRBV2	-	TRBJ2-1	TGTGCCAGCAGCGGCGGGTATATGAATGAGCAGTTCTTC	CASSGGYMNEQFF
15	TRBD2	TRBV19	-	TRBJ2-7	TGTGCCAGTAGTCTCGGACTAGCGCACTCCTACGAGCAGTACTTC	CASSLGLAHSYEQYF
13	-	TRBV2	-	TRBJ1-1	TGTGCCACCGGGGGTACCTTGTACACTGAAGCTTTCTTT	CATGGTLYTEAFF
15	TRBD1	TRBV6-4	-	TRBJ1-4	TGTGCCAGCAGTGACTCACCGGGACAGCCTGAAAAACTGTTTTTT	CASSDSPGQPEKLFF
15	TRBD2	TRBV11-2	-	TRBJ2-7	TGTGCCAGCAGCCCAGCTAGCGGGAGTGCCTACGAGCAGTACTTC	CASSPASGSAYEQYF
17	TRBD2	TRBV6-1	-	TRBJ2-1	TGTGCCAGCAGTGATGACGTGGGACTAGCGAAGTACAATGAGCAGTTCTTC	CASSDDVGLAKYNEQFF
15	-	TRBV19	-	TRBJ1-5	TGTGCCAGTAATGAAAGGACAGTTTCTAATCAGCCCCAGCATTTT	CASNERTVSNQPQHF
13	-	TRBV28	-	TRBJ1-2	TGTGCCAGCAGTTTTCACAGCCTCTATGGCTACACCTTC	CASSFHSLYGYTF
14	-	TRBV4-1	-	TRBJ1-1	TGCGCCAGCAGCCCCCCGAACGGTAACACTGAAGCTTTCTTT	CASSPPNGNTEAFF
15	-	TRBV7-9	-	TRBJ1-2	TGTGCCAGCAGCTTAGCAGGGACCCCGGCGGGAGGCTACACCTTC	CASSLAGTPAGGYTF
16	TRBD2	TRBV7-3	-	TRBJ2-3	TGTGCCAGCAGCACCAGCGGGAGCTGGAGCACAGATACGCAGTATTTT	CASSTSGSWSTDTQYF
16	TRBD2	TRBV4-3	-	TRBJ2-1	TGCGCCAGCAGCCAAGATCTAGCGGGAGATTACAATGAGCAGTTCTTC	CASSQDLAGDYNEQFF
16	TRBD1	TRBV18	-	TRBJ2-7	TGTGCCAGCTCACCCCCAGCCCGACAGGGGGCCTACGAGCAGTACTTC	CASSPPARQGAYEQYF
12	-	TRBV2	-	TRBJ1-5	TGTGCCAGCAATTACTTTAATCAGCCCCAGCATTTT	CASNYFNQPQHF
15	-	TRBV27	-	TRBJ2-1	TGTGCCAGCAGTTTTGGGGACATCGCCTACAATGAGCAGTTCTTC	CASSFGDIAYNEQFF
18	-	TRBV21-1	-	TRBJ1-4	TGTGCCAGCAGCAGCGGACCGGGACAGGGAATTTTTGGTGAAAAACTGTTTTTT	CASSSGPGQGIFGEKLFF
17	TRBD2	TRBV7-9	-	TRBJ2-5	TGTGCCAGCAGCTTAGGCGTCCTAGCGGGGGACCAAGAGACCCAGTACTTC	CASSLGVLAGDQETQYF
16	TRBD1	TRBV7-9	-	TRBJ2-7	TGTGCCAGCAGCTCAACCGGGACAGGGATTACCTACGAGCAGTACTTC	CASSSTGTGITYEQYF